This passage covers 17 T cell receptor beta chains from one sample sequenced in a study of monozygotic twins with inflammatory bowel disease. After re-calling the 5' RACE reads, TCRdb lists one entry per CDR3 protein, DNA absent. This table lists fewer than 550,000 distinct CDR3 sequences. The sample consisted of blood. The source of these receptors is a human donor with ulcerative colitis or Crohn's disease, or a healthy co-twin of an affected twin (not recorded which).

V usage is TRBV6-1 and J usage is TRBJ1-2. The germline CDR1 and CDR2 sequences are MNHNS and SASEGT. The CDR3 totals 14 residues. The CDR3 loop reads CASSPRDTDYGYTF.

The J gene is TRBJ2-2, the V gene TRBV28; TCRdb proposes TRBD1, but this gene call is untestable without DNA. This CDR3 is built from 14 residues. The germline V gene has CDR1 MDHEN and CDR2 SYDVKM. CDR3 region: CASLQGRNTGELFF.

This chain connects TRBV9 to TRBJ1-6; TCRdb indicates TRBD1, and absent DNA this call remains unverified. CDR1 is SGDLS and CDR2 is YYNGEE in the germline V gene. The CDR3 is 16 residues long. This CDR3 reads CASSARQGLGDSPLHF. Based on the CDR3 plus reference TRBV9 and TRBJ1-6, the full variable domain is DSGVTQTPKHLITATGQRVTLRCSPRSGDLSVYWYQQSLDQGLQFLIQYYNGEERAKGNILERFSAQQFPDLHSELNLSSLELGDSALYFCASSARQGLGDSPLHFGNGTRLTVT.

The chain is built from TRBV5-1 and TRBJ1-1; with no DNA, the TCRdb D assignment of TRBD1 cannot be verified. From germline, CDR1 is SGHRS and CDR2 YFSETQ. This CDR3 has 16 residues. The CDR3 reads CASSALTGPMNTEAFF.

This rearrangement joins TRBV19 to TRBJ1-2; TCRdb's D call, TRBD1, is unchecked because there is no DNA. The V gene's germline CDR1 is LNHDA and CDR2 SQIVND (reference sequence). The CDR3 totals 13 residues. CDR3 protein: CASSPQWGYGYTF. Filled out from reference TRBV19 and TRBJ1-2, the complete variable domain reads DGGITQSPKYLFRKEGQNVTLSCEQNLNHDAMYWYRQDPGQGLRLIYYSQIVNDFQKGDIAEGYSVSREKKESFPLTVTSAQKNPTAFYLCASSPQWGYGYTFGSGTRLTVV.

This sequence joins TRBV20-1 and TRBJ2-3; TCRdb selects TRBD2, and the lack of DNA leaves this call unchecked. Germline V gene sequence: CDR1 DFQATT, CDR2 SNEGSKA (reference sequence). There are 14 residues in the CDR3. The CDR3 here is CSAPRPEITDTQYF.

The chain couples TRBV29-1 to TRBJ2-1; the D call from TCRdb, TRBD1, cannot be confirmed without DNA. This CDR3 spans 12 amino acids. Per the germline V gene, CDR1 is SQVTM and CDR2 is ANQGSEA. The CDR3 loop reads CSVEEVGEEQFF.

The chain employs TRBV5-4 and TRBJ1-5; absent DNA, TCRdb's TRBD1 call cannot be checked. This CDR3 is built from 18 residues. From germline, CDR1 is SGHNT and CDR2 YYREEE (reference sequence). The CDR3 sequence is CASSLPFRERMCNQPQHF.

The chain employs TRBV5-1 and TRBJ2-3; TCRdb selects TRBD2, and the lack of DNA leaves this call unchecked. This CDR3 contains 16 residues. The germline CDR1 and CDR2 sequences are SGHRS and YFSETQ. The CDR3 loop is CASSLPGLAGGDTQYF.

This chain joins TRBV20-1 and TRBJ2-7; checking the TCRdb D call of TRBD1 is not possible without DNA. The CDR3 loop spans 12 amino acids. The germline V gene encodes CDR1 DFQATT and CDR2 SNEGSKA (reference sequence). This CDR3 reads CSASAGMYEQYF.

The CDR3: CASSLATQRNTGELFF. The rearrangement uses TRBV5-1 and TRBJ2-2. The germline V gene has CDR1 SGHRS and CDR2 YFSETQ. The CDR3 has 16 amino acids.

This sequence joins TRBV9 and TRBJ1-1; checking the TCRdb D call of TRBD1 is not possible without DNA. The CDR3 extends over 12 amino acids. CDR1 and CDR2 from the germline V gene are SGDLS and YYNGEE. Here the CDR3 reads CAHGQTHTEAFF.

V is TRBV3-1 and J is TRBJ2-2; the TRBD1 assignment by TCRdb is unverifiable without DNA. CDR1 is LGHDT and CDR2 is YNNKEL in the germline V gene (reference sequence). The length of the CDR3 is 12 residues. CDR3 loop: CAGQGNTGELFF.

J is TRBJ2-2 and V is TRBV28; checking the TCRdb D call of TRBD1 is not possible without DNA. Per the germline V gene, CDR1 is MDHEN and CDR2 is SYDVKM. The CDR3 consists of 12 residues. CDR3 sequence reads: CASRDRGGELFF. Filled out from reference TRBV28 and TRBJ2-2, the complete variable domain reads DVKVTQSSRYLVKRTGEKVFLECVQDMDHENMFWYRQDPGLGLRLIYFSYDVKMKEKGDIPEGYSVSREKKERFSLILESASTNQTSMYLCASRDRGGELFFGEGSRLTVL.

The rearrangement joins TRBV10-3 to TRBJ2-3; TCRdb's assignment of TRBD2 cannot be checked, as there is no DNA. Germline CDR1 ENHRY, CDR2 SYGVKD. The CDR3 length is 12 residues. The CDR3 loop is CAMGEGTDTQYF.

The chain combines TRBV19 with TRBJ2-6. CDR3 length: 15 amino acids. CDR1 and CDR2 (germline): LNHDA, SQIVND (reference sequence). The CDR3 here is CASSNDRAGANVLTF.

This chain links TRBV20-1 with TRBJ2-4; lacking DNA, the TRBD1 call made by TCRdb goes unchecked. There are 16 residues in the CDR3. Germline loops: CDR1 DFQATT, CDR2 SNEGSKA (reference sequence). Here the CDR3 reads CSASRDRGTPKDIQYF.